The 25 T cell receptor beta chains below come from one sample, sequenced in a study of PD-1 blockade in classical Hodgkin lymphoma. Every patient had relapsed following autologous stem cell transplantation, and cohorts differed in brentuximab vedotin exposure. The data were produced by immunoSEQ multiplex PCR, yet TCRdb's version contains in-frame clones alone and is incomplete. The sample holds 53,000 or so clones, roughly 80% seen once. The sample was peripheral blood mononuclear cells (PBMCs), taken at baseline. These receptors all stem from a human donor with classical Hodgkin lymphoma.

The sample holds many counts of this clone. The chain recombines TRBV12-5 with TRBJ1-1, with D maybe TRBD1 (6 bases). V was pared by 7 bases and J by 4 bases, with 13 bases between. CDR1 is LGHNT and CDR2 is FRNRAP in the germline V gene. The CDR3 extends over 13 amino acids. CDR3 sequence (DNA): TGTGCTAGTGATCTTACAGGGACCACTGAAGCTTTCTTT. This encodes CASDLTGTTEAFF.

Remarks on this clone: This specimen includes other DNA sequences encoding the same CDR3. The rearrangement joins TRBV29-1 to TRBJ2-2; no clear D gene. CDR3 length: 11 residues. CDR1 is SQVTM and CDR2 is ANQGSEA in the germline V gene. The V gene lost 4 bases and the J gene lost 3 bases, with 3 bases spanning the gap. The CDR3 spells CSVADTGELFF. The DNA for the CDR3 is TGCAGCGTTGCCGACACCGGGGAGCTGTTTTTT.

The chain uses TRBV14 and TRBJ2-1; TRBD2 matches at 12 bases. The germline V gene has CDR1 SGHDN and CDR2 FVKESK. The junction had 18 bases not matched to a gene; V was cut back by 5 bases and J by 1 base. This CDR3 spans 21 amino acids. CDR3 residues: CASSSIRGVTSGRGSYNEQFF. CDR3 coding DNA: TGTGCCAGCAGCTCTATACGGGGGGTGACTAGCGGGAGAGGGTCCTACAATGAGCAGTTCTTC. Complete variable domain (other parts from reference TRBV14 and TRBJ2-1): EAGVTQFPSHSVIEKGQTVTLRCDPISGHDNLYWYRRVMGKEIKFLLHFVKESKQDESGMPNNRFLAERTGGTYSTLKVQPAELEDSGVYFCASSSIRGVTSGRGSYNEQFFGPGTRLTVL.

CDR3 nucleotide sequence: TGTGCCAGCAGCCCCAGCGGGAGCTCCTACAATGAGCAGTTCTTC. Its translation is CASSPSGSSYNEQFF. The gene calls are TRBV6-6 and TRBJ2-1; 8 nucleotides agree with TRBD2. The CDR3 covers 15 residues. Trimming cost V 6 bases and J 0 bases; bases outside gene matches: 4. Germline CDR1 and CDR2: MNHNY and SVGAGI (reference sequence).

The rearrangement joins TRBV7-8 to TRBJ1-5, with TRBD1 identical over 10 bases. With 4 bases clipped from V and 2 bases from J, the junction kept 20 bases outside the gene matches. CDR3 length: 21 residues. Germline values: CDR1 SGHVS, CDR2 FQNEAQ. This CDR3 is CASSSISYRDRGVFGNQPQHF. The CDR3 nucleotides read TGTGCCAGCAGCTCCATTTCTTACCGGGACAGGGGAGTATTTGGCAATCAGCCCCAGCATTTT.

The rearrangement links TRBV6-1 to TRBJ1-2; D unclear. V gave up 2 bases and J gave up 8 bases, with 6 bases separating them. Germline loops: CDR1 MNHNS, CDR2 SASEGT. The length of the CDR3 is 11 residues. The CDR3, as DNA: TGTGCCAGCAGTGAAACGGAGGGCTACACCTTC. As protein: CASSETEGYTF.

The chain has TRBV7-9 and TRBJ2-1, with 9 bases identical to TRBD2. Germline V gives CDR1 SEHNR, CDR2 FQNEAQ (reference sequence). The CDR3 totals 15 residues. Unmatched junction bases numbered 5, after V lost 3 bases and J lost 5 bases. The CDR3 is CASSFFAGGNNEQFF. The CDR3 DNA follows: TGTGCCAGCAGCTTCTTTGCGGGAGGGAACAATGAGCAGTTCTTC.

V is TRBV14 and J is TRBJ2-3; 8 nucleotides align to TRBD2. Trimming cost V 5 bases and J 14 bases; bases outside gene matches: 9. This CDR3 contains 12 residues. Germline V gene data show CDR1 as SGHDN and CDR2 as FVKESK. The DNA of the CDR3 is TGTGCCAGCAGCTTCACTAGCGGTAAAGTGTATTTT. Translation: CASSFTSGKVYF.

This clone was seen a single time. This rearrangement joins TRBV5-1 to TRBJ2-3; 8 bases match TRBD1. The CDR3 runs 16 residues. Trimming removed 4 bases from V and 5 bases from J; junction bases left unmatched: 12. Per the germline V gene, CDR1 is SGHRS and CDR2 is YFSETQ. In DNA, the CDR3 is TGCGCCAGCAGCATTGTAGGACAGGGCTCGGGAGATACGCAGTATTTT. This codes for CASSIVGQGSGDTQYF.

V is TRBV28 and J is TRBJ2-7; D uncertain. Germline V gene sequence: CDR1 MDHEN, CDR2 SYDVKM. V was shortened by 6 bases and J by 3 bases, with 12 bases between the two germline ends. This CDR3 is built from 13 residues. This chain's CDR3 is CASSPGSDYEQYV. DNA for the CDR3: TGTGCCAGCAGCCCAGGTTCGGACTACGAGCAGTACGTC.

The chain uses TRBV7-2 and TRBJ1-4; 8 nucleotides match TRBD1. Looked up from germline, CDR1 is SGHTA and CDR2 is FQGNSA. This CDR3 has 15 residues. V gave up 5 bases and J gave up 3 bases; unmatched junction bases: 5. CDR3 amino acids: CASSRGQVPNEKLFF. The CDR3 nucleotides read TGTGCCAGCAGCCGGGGACAGGTCCCTAATGAAAAACTGTTTTTT.

The table lists this clone with a few counts. V gene TRBV19 combines with J gene TRBJ2-2, with D perhaps matching TRBD2 (6 bases). Per the germline V gene, CDR1 is LNHDA and CDR2 is SQIVND (reference sequence). CDR3 size: 14 residues. Trimming cost V 5 bases and J 0 bases, with 7 bases left between them. In DNA form, the CDR3 reads TGTGCCAGTAGTGGAGGGACGAACACCGGGGAGCTGTTTTTT. This translates into CASSGGTNTGELFF.

This chain links TRBV28 with TRBJ1-4, with 8 bases that match TRBD1. This CDR3 is built from 15 residues. J gave up 4 bases and V 5 bases, and 6 bases lay outside the gene matches. From germline, CDR1 is MDHEN and CDR2 SYDVKM. The CDR3 protein is CASSAGGSVNEKLFF. The CDR3 DNA is TGTGCCAGCAGTGCAGGGGGCAGCGTTAATGAAAAACTGTTTTTT.

This sequence joins TRBV5-1 and TRBJ1-2; no reliable D call. Deletions cut 2 bases from V and 4 bases from J, with 12 bases between. Germline-derived CDR1 and CDR2 are SGHRS and YFSETQ. The CDR3 consists of 14 residues. CDR3 in amino acids: CASSLDMDSYGYTF. In DNA, the CDR3 is TGCGCCAGCAGCTTAGACATGGATAGCTATGGCTACACCTTC.

This clone was picked up a small number of times. The chain carries TRBV10-3 and TRBJ1-1; possible D gene TRBD1, 6 bases. The CDR3 sequence is 13 residues long. Trimming left V 10 bases short and J 5 bases short, with 17 bases between. Per the germline V gene, CDR1 is ENHRY and CDR2 is SYGVKD. The CDR3 loop is CATSRGLETEAFF. CDR3 DNA sequence: TGTGCCACCAGCAGGGGATTGGAGACTGAAGCTTTCTTT.

The table lists this clone with a few counts. The CDR3 region is CASSDNPWLGEHAGGYEQYF. CDR3 nucleotide sequence: TGCGCCAGCAGCGACAACCCCTGGTTGGGGGAGCATGCCGGAGGTTACGAGCAGTACTTC. This chain connects TRBV10-1 to TRBJ2-7; D possibly uses TRBD1 or TRBD2 (5 bases each). The germline V gene has CDR1 WNHNN and CDR2 SYGVQD (reference sequence). This CDR3 is 20 amino acids long. The ends were cut back, 6 bases at V and 4 bases at J, with 34 bases in the middle.

The chain couples TRBV5-8 to TRBJ1-1; D remains unclear. Germline V CDR1 and CDR2: SGHTS, YDEGEE. V gave up 7 bases and J gave up 3 bases, with 22 bases separating them. CDR3 length: 16 residues. CDR3 residues: CASGNKPLFLDTEAFF. As DNA, the CDR3 is TGTGCCAGCGGGAATAAGCCTCTATTCCTCGACACTGAAGCTTTCTTT.

J is TRBJ2-1 and V is TRBV7-6, with D tentatively TRBD1 (6 bases). The V end was cut by 0 bases, the J end by 9 bases, with 15 bases between. Germline-derived CDR1 and CDR2 are SGHVS and FNYEAQ. This CDR3 has 15 amino acids. CDR3 residues: CASSLATIQGSEQFF. The CDR3 nucleotides read TGTGCCAGCAGCTTAGCCACGATACAGGGTTCTGAGCAGTTCTTC.

V is TRBV11-1 and J is TRBJ2-3; a weak D match, TRBD2 (5 bases). Germline CDR1 reads SGHAT; CDR2 reads FQDESV (reference sequence). The CDR3 totals 12 residues. V lost 4 bases and J 4 bases, leaving 6 bases between the germline ends. In DNA, the CDR3 is TGTGCCAGCAGCTGGAGGCCAGATACGCAGTATTTT. Amino acid sequence: CASSWRPDTQYF.

V is TRBV30 and J is TRBJ2-2; D uncertain. CDR1 is GTSNPN and CDR2 is SVGIG in the germline V gene (reference sequence). There are 15 residues in the CDR3. The V end lost 2 bases, the J end lost 0 bases, and 10 bases lay between the germline ends. The CDR3, as DNA: TGTGCCTGGAGTAGACTGCCAGCGAACACCGGGGAGCTGTTTTTT. This sequence encodes CAWSRLPANTGELFF.

This clone has more than one count but fewer than ten. The rearrangement uses TRBV4-3 and TRBJ2-2; tentative D call: TRBD1 (5 bases). The V and J ends lost 6 bases and 6 bases respectively, with 11 bases between them. Germline V gene lookup returns CDR1 LGHNA and CDR2 YSLEER. This CDR3 has 13 residues. CDR3 nucleotides: TGCGCCAGCAGACCAGGGATTCCCGGGGAGCTGTTTTTT. Its translation: CASRPGIPGELFF.

The chain recombines TRBV5-4 with TRBJ2-7, with 8 bases that match TRBD2. CDR3 length: 15 amino acids. After removal of 4 bases from V and 0 bases from J, the junction contained 6 bases not matched to a gene. Germline CDR1 and CDR2: SGHNT and YYREEE (reference sequence). CDR3 bases: TGTGCCAGCAGCCCTAGCGGGTCGGGCTCCTACGAGCAGTACTTC. Its translation: CASSPSGSGSYEQYF.

V gene TRBV6-5 combines with J gene TRBJ1-1; D gene uncertain. The CDR3 runs 15 residues. CDR1 is MNHEY and CDR2 is SVGAGI in the germline V gene. V was shortened by 4 bases and J by 3 bases, with 15 bases between the two germline ends. The CDR3 sequence is CASSSLPTLYTEAFF. In nucleotides, the CDR3 is TGTGCCAGCAGTTCGCTCCCGACACTTTACACTGAAGCTTTCTTT.

V usage is TRBV19 and J usage is TRBJ1-4, with D unresolved. Germline V lookup: CDR1 LNHDA, CDR2 SQIVND (reference sequence). V shed 3 bases and J shed 3 bases, with 8 bases lying between them. The CDR3 is 14 residues long. The CDR3, as DNA: TGTGCCAGTAGTATTTCGGAGGCTAATGAAAAACTGTTTTTT. The encoded protein is CASSISEANEKLFF.

The chain uses TRBV18 and TRBJ1-5, with 8 positions matching TRBD1. Germline CDR1 and CDR2: KGHSH and LQKENI. V was pared by 8 bases and J by 5 bases, with 2 bases of the junction left unmatched. The CDR3 loop spans 12 amino acids. CDR3 loop: CASATGDQPQHF. The CDR3 DNA is TGTGCCAGCGCGACAGGGGATCAGCCCCAGCATTTT. The full variable domain, completed using reference TRBV18 and TRBJ1-5, is NAGVMQNPRHLVRRRGQEARLRCSPMKGHSHVYWYRQLPEEGLKFMVYLQKENIIDESGMPKERFSAEFPKEGPSILRIQQVVRGDSAAYFCASATGDQPQHFGDGTRLSIL.